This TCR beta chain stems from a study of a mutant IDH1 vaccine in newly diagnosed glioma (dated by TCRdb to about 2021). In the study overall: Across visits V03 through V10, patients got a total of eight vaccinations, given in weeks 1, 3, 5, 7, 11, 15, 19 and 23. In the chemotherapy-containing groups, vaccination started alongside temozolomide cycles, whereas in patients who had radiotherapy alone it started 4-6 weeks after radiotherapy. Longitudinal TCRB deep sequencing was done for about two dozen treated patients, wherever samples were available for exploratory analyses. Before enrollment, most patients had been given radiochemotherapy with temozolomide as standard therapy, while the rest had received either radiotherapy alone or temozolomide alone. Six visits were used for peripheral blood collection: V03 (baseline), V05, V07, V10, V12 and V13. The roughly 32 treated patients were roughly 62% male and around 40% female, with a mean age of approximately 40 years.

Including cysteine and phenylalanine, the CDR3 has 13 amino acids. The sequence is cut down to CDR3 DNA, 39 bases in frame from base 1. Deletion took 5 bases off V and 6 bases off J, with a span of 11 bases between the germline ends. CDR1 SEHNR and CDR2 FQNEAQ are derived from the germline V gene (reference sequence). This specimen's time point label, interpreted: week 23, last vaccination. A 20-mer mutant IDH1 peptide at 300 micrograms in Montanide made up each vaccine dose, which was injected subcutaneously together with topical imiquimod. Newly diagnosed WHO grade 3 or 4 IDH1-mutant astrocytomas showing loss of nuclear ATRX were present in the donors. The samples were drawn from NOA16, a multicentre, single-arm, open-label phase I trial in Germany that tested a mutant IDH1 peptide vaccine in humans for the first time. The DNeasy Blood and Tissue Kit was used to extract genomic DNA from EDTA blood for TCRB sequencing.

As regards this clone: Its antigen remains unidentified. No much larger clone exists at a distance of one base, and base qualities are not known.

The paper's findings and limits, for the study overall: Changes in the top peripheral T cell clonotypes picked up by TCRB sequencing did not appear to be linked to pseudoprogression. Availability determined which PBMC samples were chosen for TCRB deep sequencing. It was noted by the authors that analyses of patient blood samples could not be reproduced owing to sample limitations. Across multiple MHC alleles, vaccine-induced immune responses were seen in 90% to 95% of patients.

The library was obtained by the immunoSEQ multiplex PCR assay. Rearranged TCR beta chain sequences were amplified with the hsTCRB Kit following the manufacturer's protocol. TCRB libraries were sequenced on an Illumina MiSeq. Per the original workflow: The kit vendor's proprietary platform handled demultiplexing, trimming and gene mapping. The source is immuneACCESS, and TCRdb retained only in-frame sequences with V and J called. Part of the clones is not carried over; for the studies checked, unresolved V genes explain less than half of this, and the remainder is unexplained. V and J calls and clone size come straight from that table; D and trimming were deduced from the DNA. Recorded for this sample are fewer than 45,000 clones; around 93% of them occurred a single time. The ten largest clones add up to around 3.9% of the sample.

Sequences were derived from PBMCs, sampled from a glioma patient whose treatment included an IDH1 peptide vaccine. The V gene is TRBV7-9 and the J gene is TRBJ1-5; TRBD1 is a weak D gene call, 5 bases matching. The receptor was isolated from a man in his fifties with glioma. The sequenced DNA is TGTGCCAGCAGCCCCAGGAGGGGTCAGCCCCAGCATTTT. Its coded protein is CASSPRRGQPQHF.